This note documents a single T cell receptor beta chain sequence. The antigen is unknown. The sample holds other DNA sequences that translate to the same CDR3. The data were taken from a study of CD4+ T cells in melanoma. Study conclusions and caveats: CD8+ T cell, macrophage and B cell function reportedly correlated with neoantigen-specific CD4+ T cells. Diverse differentiation states were reported for melanoma neoantigen-specific CD4+ T cells.

The protocol was immunoSEQ multiplex PCR, while the TCRdb copy is restricted to in-frame clones and leaves out a portion. The sample consists of thousands of clones, roughly 65% of them appearing once. The TCR was taken from a human donor with melanoma. Sequencing input: cells from a culture (not recorded whether cultured in vitro).

CDR3 nucleotide sequence: TGCGCCAGCAGCCAAGATTCGTCCCTAAGCTACGAGCAGTACTTC. Translation: CASSQDSSLSYEQYF. The genes are TRBV4-3 and TRBJ2-7, with D unclear. Trimming pared 0 bases from V and 3 bases from J, leaving 12 bases between. Per the germline V gene, CDR1 is LGHNA and CDR2 is YSLEER. This CDR3 has 15 amino acids.